This T cell receptor beta chain was profiled in a study of T cell responses to AZD1222 COVID-19 vaccine. Study-wide results and caveats: White British ancestry dominated among donors, who included more females, and clonal diversity was possibly underestimated. Spike-wide coverage was observed for vaccine-associated CD4 TCRs, with dominant responses at 160-218 and 743-854. With two AZD1222 doses given, Spike-specific TCR breadth and depth both rose.

On this clone itself: Its antigen is as yet unknown.

Trimming pared 5 bases from V and 4 bases from J, leaving 19 bases between. The CDR3 length is 16 residues. Germline assignment: CDR1 SGHTA and CDR2 FQGNSA. Sequencing used immunoSEQ multiplex PCR; TCRdb keeps in-frame clones, though not all of them. Among over 150,000 clones listed, just over 90% were seen once. This chain joins TRBV7-2 and TRBJ2-3, with D possibly TRBD2 on 5 matching bases. The input for sequencing was peripheral blood, taken on day 0 of MenACWY control vaccination. The receptor was derived from an adult in good health. The CDR3 reads CASSLQAGAFADTQYF. The CDR3 nucleotides are TGTGCCAGCAGCCTTCAGGCGGGCGCGTTCGCAGATACGCAGTATTTT.